One and the same sample provided the 4 T cell receptor beta chains below, sequenced in a study of cytomegalovirus exposure and HLA in healthy donors. Amplification used 60 Vbeta primers and 13 Jbeta primers. TCRdb's table, derived via immunoSEQ multiplex PCR, lists solely in-frame clones and lacks some. Among roughly 70,000 clones listed, 70% to 80% were seen once. Sequenced sample: PBMCs. These receptors came from a man aged 50 to 59 in good health and CMV-seronegative.

Comments on this clone: At one boundary the junction diverges from the germline segment, which might be a read error. The rearrangement joins TRBV7-7 to TRBJ2-5; a weak D match, TRBD2 (6 bases). Germline-derived CDR1 and CDR2 are SSHAT and FNYEAQ (reference sequence). The CDR3 has 14 amino acids. CDR3 sequence: CASSPTGAQETQYF. CDR3 bases: TGTGCTAGCAGCCCCACGGGAGCACAAGAGACCCAGTACTTC.

V is TRBV27 and J is TRBJ1-2; TRBD1 might be the D (6 bases). V dropped 9 bases and J dropped 5 bases, with 19 bases sitting between them. Germline lookup yields CDR1 MNHEY and CDR2 SMNVEV (reference sequence). The CDR3 is 14 amino acids. The chain's CDR3 is CASRRSGTQYGYTF. The CDR3 DNA reads as TGTGCCAGTCGTCGGTCCGGGACACAGTATGGCTACACCTTC.

The chain has TRBV4-2 and TRBJ1-5; D gene unclear. This CDR3 has 17 residues. Germline CDR1 reads LGHNA; CDR2 reads YNFKEQ. The V and J ends lost 0 bases and 6 bases respectively, with 18 bases between them. The CDR3 nucleotides read TGTGCCAGCAGCCAAGATGTAACGGCAGGTGTGTCTCAGCCCCAGCATTTT. Its protein is CASSQDVTAGVSQPQHF.

V usage is TRBV9 and J usage is TRBJ2-2; the D gene is possibly TRBD1 (5 bases). This CDR3 is built from 15 residues. V was clipped by 4 bases and J by 2 bases, with 12 bases between them. From germline, CDR1 is SGDLS and CDR2 YYNGEE. The CDR3 here is CASSPDTLNTGELFF. The DNA of the CDR3 is TGTGCCAGCAGCCCGGACACGTTAAACACCGGGGAGCTGTTTTTT.